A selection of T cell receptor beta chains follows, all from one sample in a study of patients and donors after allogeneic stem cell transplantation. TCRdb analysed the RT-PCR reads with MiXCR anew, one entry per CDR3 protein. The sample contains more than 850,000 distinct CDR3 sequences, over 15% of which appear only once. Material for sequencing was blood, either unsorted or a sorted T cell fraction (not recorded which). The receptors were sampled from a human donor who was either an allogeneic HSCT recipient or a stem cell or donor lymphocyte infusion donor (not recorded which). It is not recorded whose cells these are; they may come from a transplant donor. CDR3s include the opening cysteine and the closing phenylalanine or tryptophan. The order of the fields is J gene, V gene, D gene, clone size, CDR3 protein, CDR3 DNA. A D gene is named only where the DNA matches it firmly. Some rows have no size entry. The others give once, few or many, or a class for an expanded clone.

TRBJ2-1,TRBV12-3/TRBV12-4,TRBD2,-,CASSYPPSGGDLYNEQFF,TGTGCCAGCAGTTACCCGCCTAGCGGGGGGGACCTGTACAATGAGCAGTTCTTC
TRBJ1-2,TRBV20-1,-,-,CSAREPGFLLYTF,TGCAGTGCTAGAGAACCGGGCTTTCTCCTGTACACCTTC
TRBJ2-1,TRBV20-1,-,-,CSARDMAGRSYNEQFF,TGCAGTGCTAGAGATATGGCAGGGCGAAGCTACAATGAGCAGTTCTTC
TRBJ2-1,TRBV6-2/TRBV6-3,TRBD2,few,CASSLWTSGGVGNEQFF,TGTGCCAGCAGTTTATGGACTAGCGGGGGGGTGGGCAATGAGCAGTTCTTC
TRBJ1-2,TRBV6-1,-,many,CASSEWGRASYGYTF,TGTGCCAGCAGTGAATGGGGCAGGGCGAGCTATGGCTACACCTTC
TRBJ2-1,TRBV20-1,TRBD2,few,CSARDQVAGGNNEQFF,TGCAGTGCTAGAGATCAGGTAGCGGGGGGGAACAATGAGCAGTTCTTC
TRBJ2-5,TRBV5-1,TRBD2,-,CASSPGTSGSWETQYF,TGCGCCAGCAGCCCCGGGACTAGCGGGAGTTGGGAGACCCAGTACTTC
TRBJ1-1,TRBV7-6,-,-,CASSSKAGGGVGEAFF,TGTGCCAGCAGCTCCAAAGCAGGTGGGGGCGTCGGTGAAGCTTTCTTT
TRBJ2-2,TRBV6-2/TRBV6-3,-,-,CASSRNGLELFF,TGTGCCAGCAGCCGGAACGGGCTCGAGCTGTTTTTT
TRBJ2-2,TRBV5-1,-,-,CASSHRDANTGELFF,TGCGCCAGCAGCCACAGGGACGCGAACACCGGGGAGCTGTTTTTT
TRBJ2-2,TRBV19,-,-,CASGSSATYTGELFF,TGTGCCAGCGGCTCGAGCGCTACTTACACCGGGGAGCTGTTTTTT
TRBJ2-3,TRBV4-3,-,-,CASSPQWGRADTQYF,TGCGCCAGCAGCCCCCAGTGGGGTCGGGCAGATACGCAGTATTTT
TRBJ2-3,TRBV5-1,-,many,CASSLGRGGTDTQYF,TGCGCCAGCAGCTTAGGGCGGGGCGGCACAGATACGCAGTATTTT
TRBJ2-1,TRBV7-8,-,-,CASSSSGSIYNEQFF,TGTGCCAGCAGCTCTTCTGGGTCGATCTACAATGAGCAGTTCTTC
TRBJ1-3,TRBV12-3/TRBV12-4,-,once,CASSLSTVGISGNTTYF,TGTGCCAGCAGTTTATCGACAGTGGGGATCTCTGGAAACACCACATATTTT
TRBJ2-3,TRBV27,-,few,CASRPGEHTDTQYF,TGTGCCAGCCGTCCGGGGGAACACACAGATACGCAGTATTTT
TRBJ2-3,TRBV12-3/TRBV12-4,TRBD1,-,CATETGIGSGNTDTQYF,TGTGCCACCGAGACAGGGATCGGATCGGGGAACACAGATACGCAGTATTTT
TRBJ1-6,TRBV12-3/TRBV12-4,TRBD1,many,CASTPDRGRRTLNSPLHF,TGTGCCAGCACCCCGGACAGGGGGCGTCGGACCCTGAATTCACCCCTCCACTTT
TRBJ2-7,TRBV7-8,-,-,CASSLSGPGYEQYF,TGTGCCAGCAGCTTATCGGGTCCCGGGTACGAGCAGTACTTC
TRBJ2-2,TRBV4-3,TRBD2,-,CASSQSLAGGRGSGELFF,TGCGCCAGCAGCCAATCCCTGGCGGGGGGACGGGGGTCCGGGGAGCTGTTTTTT
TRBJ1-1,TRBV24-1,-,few,CATSDDRWTEAFF,TGTGCCACCAGTGATGATCGGTGGACTGAAGCTTTCTTT
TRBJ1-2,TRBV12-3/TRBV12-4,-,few,CASIQSLGLDYGYTF,TGTGCCAGCATCCAAAGCCTGGGGTTGGACTATGGCTACACCTTC
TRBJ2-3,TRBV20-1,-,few,CSATGSLTDTQYF,TGCAGTGCTACCGGGAGCTTAACAGATACGCAGTATTTT
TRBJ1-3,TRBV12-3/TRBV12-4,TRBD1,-,CASSDRDSGNTIYF,TGTGCCAGCAGCGACAGGGACTCTGGAAACACCATATATTTT
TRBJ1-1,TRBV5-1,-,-,CASSLWGHKNTEAFF,TGCGCCAGCAGCTTATGGGGACATAAGAACACTGAAGCTTTCTTT
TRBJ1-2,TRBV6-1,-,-,CASIAPGTNYGYTF,TGTGCCAGCATCGCCCCAGGGACTAACTATGGCTACACCTTC
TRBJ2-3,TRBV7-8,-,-,CASSSWEDAQYF,TGTGCCAGCAGCTCATGGGAGGACGCGCAGTATTTT
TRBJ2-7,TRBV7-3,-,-,CASSDAANSYEQYF,TGTGCCAGCAGCGACGCAGCTAACTCCTACGAGCAGTACTTC
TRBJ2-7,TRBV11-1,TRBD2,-,CASSYGTSGSGFYEQYF,TGTGCCAGCAGCTACGGGACTAGCGGGAGTGGATTCTACGAGCAGTACTTC
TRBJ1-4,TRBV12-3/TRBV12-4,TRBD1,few,CASSLGQGRAKLFF,TGTGCCAGCAGCCTCGGACAGGGTCGGGCAAAACTGTTTTTT
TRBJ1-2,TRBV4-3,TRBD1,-,CASSQESGGDYGYTF,TGCGCCAGCAGCCAAGAGTCAGGGGGGGACTATGGCTACACCTTC
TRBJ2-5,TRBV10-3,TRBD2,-,CAISDRSSGRSRAQYF,TGTGCCATCAGTGATAGGTCGAGCGGGAGGAGTCGGGCCCAGTACTTC
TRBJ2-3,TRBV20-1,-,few,CSAREVAKGTDTQYF,TGCAGTGCTAGAGAGGTTGCAAAGGGGACAGATACGCAGTATTTT
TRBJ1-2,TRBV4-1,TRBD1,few,CASSQDRRGNGYTF,TGCGCCAGCAGCCAAGATCGCAGGGGGAATGGCTACACCTTC
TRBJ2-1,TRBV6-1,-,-,CASRSGTLGTYNEQFF,TGTGCCAGCAGGTCCGGGACGCTTGGCACCTACAATGAGCAGTTCTTC
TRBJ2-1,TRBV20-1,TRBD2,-,CSARGTSGGATYNEQFF,TGCAGTGCTAGAGGGACTAGCGGGGGGGCCACTTACAATGAGCAGTTCTTC
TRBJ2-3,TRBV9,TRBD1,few,CASSVRQGRDTDTQYF,TGTGCCAGCAGCGTACGACAGGGGCGGGACACAGATACGCAGTATTTT
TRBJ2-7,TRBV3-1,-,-,CASSQDQGQPLYYEQYF,TGTGCCAGCAGCCAAGATCAGGGCCAACCGCTTTACTACGAGCAGTACTTC
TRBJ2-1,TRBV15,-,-,CATSTPFGDFPYNEQFF,TGTGCCACCAGCACCCCATTTGGGGACTTTCCCTACAATGAGCAGTTCTTC
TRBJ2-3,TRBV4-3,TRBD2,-,CASSQGSGGATDTQYF,TGCGCCAGCAGCCAAGGTAGCGGGGGGGCTACAGATACGCAGTATTTT
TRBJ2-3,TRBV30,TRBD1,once,CAWSAGQGRTDTQYF,TGTGCCTGGAGTGCGGGACAGGGGAGGACAGATACGCAGTATTTT
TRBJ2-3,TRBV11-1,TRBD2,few,CASSTWESGRAALRDTQYF,TGTGCCAGCAGCACCTGGGAGAGCGGGAGGGCCGCCCTACGTGATACGCAGTATTTT
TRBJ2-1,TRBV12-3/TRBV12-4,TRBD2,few,CASREASGRAFEQFF,TGTGCCAGCAGGGAAGCTAGCGGGAGGGCTTTTGAGCAGTTCTTC
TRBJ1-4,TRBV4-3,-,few,CASSQDFAGLSTNEKLFF,TGCGCCAGCAGCCAAGATTTCGCAGGATTGTCAACTAATGAAAAACTGTTTTTT
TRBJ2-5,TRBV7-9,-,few,CASSLLKGRETQYF,TGTGCCAGCAGCTTATTAAAGGGCCGGGAGACCCAGTACTTC
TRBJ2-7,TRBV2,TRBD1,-,CASGAYGRGTYEQYF,TGTGCCAGCGGGGCCTACGGCAGGGGGACGTACGAGCAGTACTTC